This TCR beta chain was captured in a study of T cells after yellow fever vaccination. Notes on the study in general: Weaker overall, the secondary response nonetheless peaked faster (day 5 versus 15). Only a minor proportion of clonotypes was detected across both CD4 and CD8 compartments.

Germline assignment: CDR1 DFQATT and CDR2 SNEGSKA (reference sequence). Deletions cut 7 bases from V and 0 bases from J, with 18 bases between. This CDR3 has 16 residues. A universal primer site and UMIs were added as TCR cDNA was made by 5'RACE template switching. TCRdb ran MiXCR on the 5' RACE reads and lists one entry per CDR3 protein. The data hold about 60,000 distinct CDR3 sequences, with approximately 7% observed a single time. In its sample, this clonotype was seen many times. Its antigen is not known. The chain employs TRBV20-1 and TRBJ1-4; TRBD1 might be the D (5 bases). The starting material was CD8+ T cells sorted from PBMCs, obtained on the day of the first yellow fever vaccination. The sequence was collected from a man between 18 and 35 years old who received the YFV17D yellow fever vaccine. For the CDR3, the DNA is TGCAGTGTTGCCGGGGCCCAGGGAACAACTAATGAAAAACTGTTTTTT. Translation gives CSVAGAQGTTNEKLFF.